The 29 T cell receptor beta chains presented below share a single source sample, sequenced in a study of T cells after yellow fever vaccination. TCRdb re-called the 5' RACE reads through MiXCR, storing one row per CDR3 protein. The data contain 500,000 to 550,000 distinct CDR3 sequences, roughly a fifth of them singletons. This material consisted of PBMCs, taken approximately 22 days after the first yellow fever vaccination. The receptors were sampled from a man between 18 and 35 years old who received the YFV17D yellow fever vaccine.

The chain carries TRBV7-9 and TRBJ2-1, with D unresolved. Trimming cost V 3 bases and J 7 bases, with 7 bases left between them. CDR3 length equals 12 residues. Per germline, CDR1 SEHNR and CDR2 FQNEAQ (reference sequence). This CDR3 reads CASSFLPNEQFF. The CDR3 DNA is TGTGCCAGCAGCTTCCTTCCTAATGAGCAGTTCTTC.

The J gene is TRBJ2-7, the V gene TRBV7-9; 8 bases fit TRBD1. The CDR3 covers 13 residues. J gave up 6 bases and V 1 base, and 2 bases lay outside the gene matches. The V gene's germline CDR1 is SEHNR and CDR2 FQNEAQ (reference sequence). CDR3 nucleotides: TGTGCCAGCAGCTTAGGGACAGGGCCCGAGCAGTACGTC. Amino acid sequence: CASSLGTGPEQYV.

The CDR3 DNA sequence: TGTGCCAGCAGTTACTCGATGATGTTCAGAAACACTGAAGCTTTCTTT. This sequence encodes CASSYSMMFRNTEAFF. The chain has TRBV6-5 and TRBJ1-1; no clear D gene. Germline-derived CDR1 and CDR2 are MNHEY and SVGAGI. V lost 0 bases and J lost 2, with 13 bases in between. The length of the CDR3 is 16 residues.

The chain is built from TRBV7-8 and TRBJ2-1; no clear D gene. The CDR3 has 13 amino acids. Germline-derived CDR1 and CDR2 are SGHVS and FQNEAQ. V shed 3 bases and J shed 4 bases, with 7 bases lying between them. The CDR3 is CASSFPGYNEQFF. CDR3 in DNA: TGTGCCAGCAGCTTTCCAGGTTACAATGAGCAGTTCTTC. The whole variable domain, filled in from reference TRBV7-8 and TRBJ2-1, reads GAGVSQSPRYKVAKRGQDVALRCDPISGHVSLFWYQQALGQGPEFLTYFQNEAQLDKSGLPSDRFFAERPEGSVSTLKIQRTQQEDSAVYLCASSFPGYNEQFFGPGTRLTVL.

This clonotype occurred once. The V and J genes are TRBV3-1 and TRBJ2-5; 8 bases agree with TRBD2. CDR1 and CDR2 from the germline V gene are LGHDT and YNNKEL (reference sequence). Unmatched junction bases numbered 12, after V lost 4 bases and J lost 5 bases. The CDR3 loop spans 16 amino acids. The CDR3 is CASSRSRSGGLETQYF. CDR3 DNA sequence: TGTGCCAGCAGCCGAAGCAGGAGCGGGGGATTGGAGACCCAGTACTTC.

The V gene is TRBV5-1, the J gene TRBJ2-2; 8 bases are a match to TRBD1. V was clipped by 2 bases and J by 3 bases; unmatched bases: 3. There are 15 residues in the CDR3. Germline values: CDR1 SGHRS, CDR2 YFSETQ. The CDR3 nucleotides are TGCGCCAGCAGCTTCGCGACAGGGGACACCGGGGAGCTGTTTTTT. This codes for CASSFATGDTGELFF. Based on the CDR3 plus reference TRBV5-1 and TRBJ2-2, the full variable domain is KAGVTQTPRYLIKTRGQQVTLSCSPISGHRSVSWYQQTPGQGLQFLFEYFSETQRNKGNFPGRFSGRQFSNSRSEMNVSTLELGDSALYLCASSFATGDTGELFFGEGSRLTVL.

This clonotype appeared once. This CDR3 is CSARRMESEQFF. DNA for the CDR3: TGCAGTGCTAGACGGATGGAAAGTGAGCAGTTCTTC. The gene calls are TRBV20-1 and TRBJ2-1; D not resolved. From germline, CDR1 is DFQATT and CDR2 SNEGSKA (reference sequence). This CDR3 comprises 12 residues. Trimming took off 2 bases at V and 9 bases at J, with 11 bases between the two ends.

The sample holds a few counts of this clonotype. The chain links TRBV20-1 to TRBJ2-3, with D uncertain. Trimming cost V 6 bases and J 2 bases, with 18 bases left between them. Looked up from germline, CDR1 is DFQATT and CDR2 is SNEGSKA (reference sequence). The CDR3 totals 15 residues. Here the CDR3 DNA reads TGCAGTGCCGCTGCCCGGGTTAGGGACACAGATACGCAGTATTTT. This translates into CSAAARVRDTDTQYF.

This clonotype came up a few times. This chain links TRBV12-3 or TRBV12-4 with TRBJ1-5; a weak D match, TRBD1 (5 bases). The ends were cut back, 6 bases at V and 9 bases at J, with 15 bases in the middle. There are 13 residues in the CDR3. As DNA, the CDR3 is TGTGCCAGCAGCGGGACTCCCGAGCGGCCCCAGCATTTT. Its translation is CASSGTPERPQHF.

This sequence joins TRBV12-3 or TRBV12-4 and TRBJ1-5; D might be TRBD1 (5 bases). The length of the CDR3 is 13 residues. The ends were cut back, 6 bases at V and 6 bases at J, with 12 bases in the middle. The CDR3 protein is CASSPGHFQPQHF. DNA for the CDR3: TGTGCCAGCAGCCCTGGACATTTTCAGCCCCAGCATTTT.

This clonotype appeared a few times. This CDR3 is CASSPIRGGDEQYF. The CDR3 DNA is TGCGCCAGCAGCCCGATCAGGGGTGGTGACGAGCAGTACTTC. The chain recombines TRBV5-1 with TRBJ2-7; D might be TRBD1 (6 bases). V shed 4 bases and J shed 5 bases, with 16 bases lying between them. The CDR3 consists of 14 residues. Germline V gives CDR1 SGHRS, CDR2 YFSETQ.

This clonotype was seen many times. The rearrangement links TRBV2 to TRBJ2-2; D not certain. There are 14 residues in the CDR3. CDR1 and CDR2 from the germline V gene are SNHLY and FYNNEI. The V gene lost 1 base and the J gene lost 6 bases, with 9 bases spanning the gap. The CDR3 region is CASSEDGAAGELFF. The CDR3 bases are TGTGCCAGCAGTGAAGATGGCGCTGCCGGGGAGCTGTTTTTT.

The table lists this clonotype with a few counts. The chain is built from TRBV20-1 and TRBJ2-7; 7 bases are shared with TRBD2. There are 12 residues in the CDR3. J gave up 3 bases and V 2 bases, and 1 base lay outside the gene matches. CDR1 is DFQATT, CDR2 SNEGSKA, per germline (reference sequence). CDR3 DNA sequence: TGCAGTGCTAGAAGGGACTACTACGAGCAGTACTTC. It encodes CSARRDYYEQYF.

This clonotype appeared a few times. The J gene is TRBJ2-7, the V gene TRBV4-3; a weak D match, TRBD2 (6 bases). This CDR3 has 15 residues. Germline CDR1 reads LGHNA; CDR2 reads YSLEER. V lost 0 bases and J lost 0, with 9 bases in between. The CDR3 spells CASSQDRTNSYEQYF. CDR3 nucleotide sequence: TGCGCCAGCAGCCAAGATAGGACTAACTCCTACGAGCAGTACTTC.

The chain uses TRBV5-1 and TRBJ2-5; D perhaps matches TRBD2 (5 bases). The V end lost 3 bases, the J end lost 2 bases, and 26 bases lay between the germline ends. From germline, CDR1 is SGHRS and CDR2 YFSETQ. The CDR3 is made up of 19 amino acids. The CDR3, as DNA: TGCGCCAGCAGCTCCCTCCCGGATAGGAGGAATTACTATCAAGAGACCCAGTACTTC. It codes for CASSSLPDRRNYYQETQYF.

At least ten counts were recorded for this clonotype. The chain employs TRBV5-6 and TRBJ2-2; D is perhaps TRBD1 (5 bases). CDR3 length: 15 residues. The V end lost 3 bases, the J end lost 3 bases, and 12 bases lay between the germline ends. Germline V gene data show CDR1 as SGHDT and CDR2 as YYEEEE. The CDR3 region is CASSSVSGYTGELFF. The CDR3 DNA reads TGTGCCAGCAGCTCAGTATCAGGGTACACCGGGGAGCTGTTTTTT.

This clonotype was observed a handful of times. This CDR3 reads CSAPPGAVLETQYF. DNA of the CDR3: TGCAGTGCCCCGCCTGGGGCGGTCCTGGAGACCCAGTACTTC. The chain links TRBV20-1 to TRBJ2-5; D perhaps matches TRBD1 (5 bases). V dropped 6 bases and J dropped 5 bases, with 19 bases sitting between them. Germline loops: CDR1 DFQATT, CDR2 SNEGSKA (reference sequence). This CDR3 has 14 residues.

A few counts support this clonotype. The chain has TRBV20-1 and TRBJ2-1; maybe TRBD1 (6 bases). Germline values: CDR1 DFQATT, CDR2 SNEGSKA (reference sequence). This CDR3 is built from 16 residues. V was shortened by 2 bases and J by 6 bases, with 20 bases between the two germline ends. The CDR3 loop is CSARLRDKGRPNEQFF. The CDR3 DNA reads as TGCAGTGCTAGATTAAGGGACAAAGGCCGACCCAATGAGCAGTTCTTC.

V usage is TRBV18 and J usage is TRBJ1-4; unclear D gene. V was trimmed by 2 bases and J by 0 bases, leaving 4 bases between them. The CDR3 spans 14 residues. Germline CDR1 and CDR2: KGHSH and LQKENI. CDR3 sequence: CASSPWTTNEKLFF. The CDR3 bases are TGTGCCAGCTCACCATGGACAACTAATGAAAAACTGTTTTTT.

This clonotype has a handful of counts. CDR3 protein: CSSLTSGGPSYNEQFF. The CDR3 region has the DNA TGCAGTTCTTTGACTAGCGGGGGCCCATCCTACAATGAGCAGTTCTTC. V is TRBV20-1 and J is TRBJ2-1; 12 bases are a match to TRBD2. Trimming at V came to 8 bases and at J to 1 base, leaving 9 bases not matched to a gene. The CDR3 consists of 16 residues. Germline-derived CDR1 and CDR2 are DFQATT and SNEGSKA (reference sequence).

This clonotype was seen a few times. The V and J genes are TRBV18 and TRBJ1-5; no reliable D call. V was clipped by 1 base and J by 2 bases, with 12 bases between them. Per germline, CDR1 KGHSH and CDR2 LQKENI. The CDR3 extends over 16 amino acids. The CDR3 coding sequence is TGTGCCAGCTCACCACAGGGCCCTTTCGGCAATCAGCCCCAGCATTTT. This encodes CASSPQGPFGNQPQHF.

V gene TRBV6-2 or TRBV6-3 combines with J gene TRBJ2-2, with 8 bases identical to TRBD2. There are 17 residues in the CDR3. V was clipped by 5 bases and J by 4 bases; unmatched bases: 12. Germline lookup yields CDR1 MNHEY and CDR2 SVGEGT. CDR3 amino acids: CASSPKPGLGSTGELFF. The CDR3 region has the DNA TGTGCCAGCAGTCCCAAACCGGGACTAGGGTCCACCGGGGAGCTGTTTTTT.

This sequence joins TRBV6-4 and TRBJ2-7, with 12 positions matching TRBD1. The V gene end was trimmed by 4 bases and the J gene end by 4 bases; junction bases not matched to a gene: 23. Germline values: CDR1 MRHNA, CDR2 SNTAGT. The length of the CDR3 is 21 residues. The chain's CDR3 is CASSAPPGTGGRVLQLYEQYF. CDR3 bases: TGTGCCAGCAGTGCTCCCCCCGGGACAGGGGGCAGAGTACTCCAACTTTACGAGCAGTACTTC.

The J gene is TRBJ2-2, the V gene TRBV4-1; 8 bases are shared with TRBD2. Germline assignment: CDR1 MGHRA and CDR2 YSYEKL. V was pared by 0 bases and J by 6 bases, with 9 bases of the junction left unmatched. The CDR3 spans 17 residues. For the CDR3, the DNA is TGCGCCAGCAGCCAAGACCCCGGGAGGGTCCATTCCGGGGAGCTGTTTTTT. This gives the protein CASSQDPGRVHSGELFF.

The V call is TRBV7-9, the J call TRBJ2-3; 9 bases match TRBD1. V trimming: 5 bases; J trimming: 3 bases; junction bases outside the gene matches: 12. The CDR3 covers 17 residues. Germline V gene data show CDR1 as SEHNR and CDR2 as FQNEAQ (reference sequence). CDR3 loop: CASSPEPGTGKTDTQYF. CDR3 in DNA: TGTGCCAGCAGCCCGGAGCCCGGGACAGGGAAAACAGATACGCAGTATTTT.

V usage is TRBV11-2 and J usage is TRBJ2-7; D ambiguous. In germline, CDR1 is SGHAT, CDR2 FQNNGV. Deletions cut 0 bases from V and 0 bases from J, with 9 bases between. The CDR3 contains 15 residues. In DNA, the CDR3 is TGTGCCAGCAGCTTAGATCTCTGGAGCTCCTACGAGCAGTACGTC. Its protein is CASSLDLWSSYEQYV.

The chain couples TRBV28 to TRBJ1-1; 9 bases map to TRBD1. The CDR3 runs 15 residues. Germline loops: CDR1 MDHEN, CDR2 SYDVKM. V was pared by 5 bases and J by 5 bases, with 9 bases of the junction left unmatched. CDR3 nucleotides: TGTGCCAGCAGTAACTCCGGGACAGGGAAAACTGAAGCTTTCTTT. It codes for CASSNSGTGKTEAFF.

V and J are TRBV20-1 and TRBJ1-5; 7 nucleotides match TRBD1. CDR1 is DFQATT and CDR2 is SNEGSKA in the germline V gene (reference sequence). The junction had 9 bases not matched to a gene; V was cut back by 4 bases and J by 0 bases. There are 16 residues in the CDR3. This chain's CDR3 is CSAIATGSDSNQPQHF. Written as DNA, the CDR3 is TGCAGTGCTATAGCGACAGGGTCGGATAGCAATCAGCCCCAGCATTTT.

This clonotype was observed a handful of times. J is TRBJ2-3 and V is TRBV5-1; TRBD2 might be the D (7 bases). In germline, CDR1 is SGHRS, CDR2 YFSETQ. Trimming removed 4 bases at V and 1 base at J, with 10 bases between. This CDR3 comprises 14 residues. CDR3 residues: CASSGGARTDTQYF. The CDR3 coding sequence is TGCGCCAGCAGCGGGGGGGCCCGCACAGATACGCAGTATTTT.